This T cell receptor (beta chain) was identified in a study of blood T cell repertoires in COVID-19. Study-level information: Sites in the United States, Italy and Spain provided acute and convalescent COVID-19 samples.

In germline, CDR1 is MGHDK, CDR2 SYGVNS. V gave up 4 bases and J gave up 4 bases; unmatched junction bases: 4. The CDR3 is 15 amino acids. The sample holds one count of this clone. Assay used: immunoSEQ multiplex PCR; TCRdb lists only in-frame clones, some missing. Of about 130,000 clones listed, roughly 86% are singletons. The source of this sequence is a woman in her sixties or seventies with acute or convalescent COVID-19. Material for sequencing was peripheral blood. The rearrangement uses TRBV25-1 and TRBJ2-2; 9 nucleotides line up with TRBD1. In DNA form, the CDR3 reads TGTGCCAGCAGTGGGGGACAGGGCCCCACCGGGGAGCTGTTTTTT. Protein sequence: CASSGGQGPTGELFF.